The 27 T cell receptor beta chains listed next were all sequenced from one sample in a study of OX40 agonist ivuxolimab in advanced cancers. Sequencing was performed with immunoSEQ multiplex PCR; in TCRdb, only in-frame clones are kept and a portion is missing. The repertoire holds approximately 89,000 clones, over 75% seen once, with approximately 2.4% in the top ten. Sequenced material: CD4+ or CD8+ T cells sorted from blood, taken in a trial of the OX40 agonist ivuxolimab. The receptors were gathered from an adult with an advanced solid tumor such as melanoma, head and neck, liver or kidney cancer.

This clone was observed a single time. The chain is built from TRBV10-3 and TRBJ2-7; TRBD1 might be the D (5 bases). Trimming removed 2 bases at V and 3 bases at J, with 8 bases between. Germline V CDR1 and CDR2: ENHRY, SYGVKD. The CDR3 has 13 amino acids. CDR3 in DNA: TGTGCCATCAGTGAGGGCAGGGACTACGAGCAGTACTTC. It encodes CAISEGRDYEQYF.

The chain links TRBV7-9 to TRBJ2-5, with TRBD2 as a possible D gene (5 bases). V lost 1 base, J lost 5 bases, and 11 bases lay in between. The CDR3 is 14 amino acids. Germline assignment: CDR1 SEHNR and CDR2 FQNEAQ (reference sequence). The CDR3 region is CASSLEPGGETQYF. The CDR3, as DNA: TGTGCCAGCAGCTTAGAACCGGGCGGGGAGACCCAGTACTTC.

The chain employs TRBV29-1 and TRBJ2-3; D might be TRBD2 (7 bases). Trimming stripped 7 bases from V and 3 bases from J, with 14 bases between. Germline CDR1 reads SQVTM; CDR2 reads ANQGSEA. CDR3 size: 13 residues. CDR3 residues: CSGGGHGTDTQYF. The CDR3 nucleotides read TGCAGCGGGGGGGGACATGGGACAGATACGCAGTATTTT.

This clone was recorded once. This chain joins TRBV19 and TRBJ1-4, with 7 bases aligning to TRBD1. Trimming took 6 bases from V and 3 from J; bases not matched to a gene: 4. Germline CDR1 reads LNHDA; CDR2 reads SQIVND (reference sequence). The length of the CDR3 is 14 residues. The CDR3 loop reads CASRIQGSNEKLFF. As DNA, the CDR3 is TGTGCCAGTAGGATACAGGGGTCTAATGAAAAACTGTTTTTT.

The chain joins TRBV21-1 to TRBJ2-7. TRBV21-1 counts as a pseudogene. CDR3 length: 12 amino acids. The CDR3 sequence: CAKACFGYEQYF. The CDR3 DNA sequence: TGTGCCAAAGCCTGTTTTGGGTACGAGCAGTACTTC.

This sequence joins TRBV6-6 and TRBJ2-7, with 8 positions matching TRBD1. V lost 2 bases and J lost 6; bases outside the gene matches: 6. This CDR3 is built from 14 residues. Looked up from germline, CDR1 is MNHNY and CDR2 is SVGAGI (reference sequence). The CDR3, as DNA: TGTGCCAGCAGTTACGGACAGGGTATGAGCGAGCAGTACTTC. Translating it yields CASSYGQGMSEQYF.

The J gene is TRBJ2-7, the V gene TRBV29-1; 11 nucleotides agree with TRBD2. The V segment lost 3 bases and the J segment 1 base; nucleotides outside the gene matches: 8. The CDR3 sequence is 16 residues long. Germline V gene data show CDR1 as SQVTM and CDR2 as ANQGSEA. CDR3 sequence reads: CSVESPTSGRSYEQYF. The CDR3, as DNA: TGCAGCGTTGAGTCCCCCACTAGCGGGAGATCCTACGAGCAGTACTTC.

The gene calls are TRBV5-4 and TRBJ2-7; D could derive from TRBD1 or TRBD2 (7 bases each). Germline V lookup: CDR1 SGHNT, CDR2 YYREEE (reference sequence). The V end was cut by 0 bases, the J end by 3 bases, with 13 bases between. The CDR3 is made up of 15 amino acids. Here the CDR3 DNA reads TGTGCCAGCAGCTTGGCGGGGGGACAGTACTACGAGCAGTACTTC. Translating gives CASSLAGGQYYEQYF.

The chain joins TRBV28 to TRBJ2-3; 10 bases fit TRBD2. CDR1 is MDHEN, CDR2 SYDVKM, per germline. The trim removed 3 bases at V and 5 bases at J, leaving 11 bases unmatched. The CDR3 consists of 17 residues. In DNA form, the CDR3 reads TGTGCCAGCAGTTTTTTTCGGACTAGCGGCAGTGGAGATACGCAGTATTTT. It specifies CASSFFRTSGSGDTQYF.

This rearrangement joins TRBV2 to TRBJ2-5; D is perhaps TRBD2 (6 bases). The germline V gene has CDR1 SNHLY and CDR2 FYNNEI. Between the trimmed V and J ends, which lost 9 bases and 7 bases, there was a span of 18 bases. This CDR3 spans 13 amino acids. CDR3 protein: CASKEGQAGTQYF. The CDR3 DNA follows: TGTGCCAGTAAAGAGGGGCAAGCGGGGACCCAGTACTTC.

V and J are TRBV7-6 and TRBJ1-1; D uncertain. V was pared by 5 bases and J by 5 bases, with 15 bases between. In germline, CDR1 is SGHVS, CDR2 FNYEAQ. The CDR3 extends over 14 amino acids. DNA for the CDR3: TGTGCCAGCAGCCAAGGGCAGATTTTAACTGAAGCTTTCTTT. This encodes CASSQGQILTEAFF.

The rearrangement joins TRBV30 to TRBJ2-7; D gene unclear. Germline lookup yields CDR1 GTSNPN and CDR2 SVGIG (reference sequence). V was clipped by 1 base and J by 2 bases, with 15 bases between them. The CDR3 consists of 15 residues. The CDR3 coding sequence is TGTGCCTGGAGTGCGGCGGTGAGCCGGCCCTACGAGCAGTACTTC. This gives the protein CAWSAAVSRPYEQYF.

This clone was seen once. This chain links TRBV5-4 with TRBJ1-1; D gene unclear. The CDR3 has 15 residues. Germline lookup yields CDR1 SGHNT and CDR2 YYREEE (reference sequence). The V end lost 3 bases, the J end lost 6 bases, and 18 bases lay between the germline ends. CDR3: CASSSTGRGIAEAFF. The DNA for the CDR3 is TGTGCCAGCAGCTCGACTGGTCGGGGAATTGCTGAAGCTTTCTTT.

The chain recombines TRBV7-9 with TRBJ2-1; no reliable D call. CDR1 is SEHNR and CDR2 is FQNEAQ in the germline V gene (reference sequence). V was trimmed by 7 bases and J by 6 bases, leaving 13 bases between them. This CDR3 comprises 13 residues. Here the CDR3 reads CASTFEVPNEQFF. DNA for the CDR3: TGTGCCAGCACCTTTGAGGTCCCCAATGAGCAGTTCTTC.

In its sample, this clone was seen once. V and J are TRBV28 and TRBJ2-7; 7 positions match TRBD2. The V gene end was trimmed by 2 bases and the J gene end by 0 bases; junction bases not matched to a gene: 4. CDR3 length: 15 residues. CDR1 MDHEN and CDR2 SYDVKM come from the germline V gene. Written as DNA, the CDR3 is TGTGCCAGCAGTTTAGGGAGGGAGGTCTCCTACGAGCAGTACTTC. This codes for CASSLGREVSYEQYF.

V gene TRBV7-3 combines with J gene TRBJ2-1, with TRBD2 matching 8 bases. Germline V gives CDR1 SGHTA, CDR2 FQGTGA. This CDR3 is 15 amino acids long. Germline trimming cut 2 bases from V and 13 bases from J; bases unmatched to any gene: 13. The DNA of the CDR3 is TGTGCCAGCAGCTTAGACGGTTCGGGACTAGGGGTTCAGTTCTTC. Residues: CASSLDGSGLGVQFF.

The chain links TRBV30 to TRBJ2-7, with 11 positions matching TRBD1. Germline-derived CDR1 and CDR2 are GTSNPN and SVGIG (reference sequence). V was clipped by 1 base and J by 7 bases; unmatched bases: 9. The CDR3 spans 15 residues. As DNA, the CDR3 is TGTGCCTGGAGTGGGCAGGGCGGGACAGGGGGGGAGCAGTACTTC. Protein: CAWSGQGGTGGEQYF. Drawing the rest from reference TRBV30 and TRBJ2-7, the complete variable domain is SQTIHQWPATLVQPVGSPLSLECTVEGTSNPNLYWYRQAAGRGLQLLFYSVGIGQISSEVPQNLSASRPQDRQFILSSKKLLLSDSGFYLCAWSGQGGTGGEQYFGPGTRLTVT.

The J gene is TRBJ2-1, the V gene TRBV10-3; 14 bases map to TRBD2. The junction had 12 bases not matched to a gene; V was cut back by 10 bases and J by 10 bases. Germline V gives CDR1 ENHRY, CDR2 SYGVKD. The CDR3 extends over 15 amino acids. CDR3 loop: CATYKRGLAGEEQFF. In DNA form, the CDR3 reads TGTGCCACCTACAAACGGGGACTAGCGGGAGAGGAGCAGTTCTTC.

The gene calls are TRBV7-9 and TRBJ2-7, with D tentatively TRBD1 (6 bases). The germline gives CDR1 SEHNR, CDR2 FQNEAQ (reference sequence). Trimming removed 6 bases at V and 8 bases at J, with 14 bases between. The CDR3 length is 12 residues. In DNA form, the CDR3 reads TGTGCCAGCAGAGAATCACAGGGTCAGCAGTACTTC. Translating gives CASRESQGQQYF.

The chain carries TRBV28 and TRBJ1-2, with 8 bases aligning to TRBD1. The CDR3 runs to 13 residues. Trimming cost V 5 bases and J 3 bases; bases outside gene matches: 2. Germline V gene data show CDR1 as MDHEN and CDR2 as SYDVKM. As DNA, the CDR3 is TGTGCCAGCAGTACAGGGGGGGACTATGGCTACACCTTC. Translating gives CASSTGGDYGYTF.

This chain uses TRBV6-4 with TRBJ1-2; D is unresolved. This CDR3 contains 14 residues. In germline, CDR1 is MRHNA, CDR2 SNTAGT. Trimming shortened V by 4 bases and J by 8 bases, and 17 bases separated the two germline ends. The CDR3 here is CASSGTYPSDGYTF. For the CDR3, the DNA is TGTGCCAGCAGTGGCACATATCCGTCGGACGGCTACACCTTC.

This chain joins TRBV6-4 and TRBJ2-2, with D unclear. Looked up from germline, CDR1 is MRHNA and CDR2 is SNTAGT. The CDR3 loop spans 15 amino acids. Deletions cut 6 bases from V and 6 bases from J, with 17 bases between. This chain's CDR3 is CASRHTHLDAGELFF. The DNA of the CDR3 is TGTGCCAGCAGACACACCCATCTAGACGCCGGGGAGCTGTTTTTT.

This chain uses TRBV7-2 with TRBJ2-7; possible D gene TRBD2, 5 bases. The V end lost 5 bases, the J end lost 2 bases, and 16 bases lay between the germline ends. Germline V lookup: CDR1 SGHTA, CDR2 FQGNSA. This CDR3 contains 15 residues. CDR3 amino acids: CASSPHRDGTYEQYF. In DNA, the CDR3 is TGTGCCAGCAGCCCCCATCGGGATGGGACCTACGAGCAGTACTTC.

This rearrangement joins TRBV29-1 to TRBJ2-1; D gene uncertain. This CDR3 spans 11 amino acids. CDR1 and CDR2 from the germline V gene are SQVTM and ANQGSEA. V lost 7 bases and J 7 bases, leaving 11 bases between the germline ends. CDR3 in amino acids: CSGAIYNEQFF. The CDR3, as DNA: TGCAGCGGCGCCATTTATAATGAGCAGTTCTTC.

The chain combines TRBV29-1 with TRBJ1-4; no definite D call. V shed 6 bases and J shed 0 bases, with 17 bases lying between them. The CDR3 has 16 residues. The V gene's germline CDR1 is SQVTM and CDR2 ANQGSEA. CDR3 protein: CSVVARSAATNEKLFF. The CDR3 nucleotides read TGCAGCGTCGTTGCCCGGTCAGCGGCAACTAATGAAAAACTGTTTTTT.

This chain uses TRBV7-2 with TRBJ2-7, with D perhaps given as TRBD1 or TRBD2 (6 bases each). V was trimmed by 1 base and J by 6 bases, leaving 7 bases between them. Germline V gene data show CDR1 as SGHTA and CDR2 as FQGNSA. The CDR3 is 12 residues long. The CDR3 here is CASSLEGGEQYF. In DNA form, the CDR3 reads TGTGCCAGCAGCTTAGAGGGGGGCGAGCAGTACTTC.

A single count supports this clone. The V call is TRBV14, the J call TRBJ1-1; TRBD1 matches at 7 bases. The CDR3 totals 14 residues. Trimming at V came to 4 bases and at J to 1 base, leaving 3 bases not matched to a gene. Germline V gene data show CDR1 as SGHDN and CDR2 as FVKESK. The CDR3: CASSLRGWNTEAFF. CDR3 sequence (DNA): TGTGCCAGCAGCCTCAGGGGGTGGAACACTGAAGCTTTCTTT. Together with reference TRBV14 and TRBJ1-1, the CDR3 gives the full variable domain: EAGVTQFPSHSVIEKGQTVTLRCDPISGHDNLYWYRRVMGKEIKFLLHFVKESKQDESGMPNNRFLAERTGGTYSTLKVQPAELEDSGVYFCASSLRGWNTEAFFGQGTRLTVV.